The 9 T cell receptor beta chains listed next were all sequenced from one sample in a study of cytotoxic CD8 clonotypes in ibrutinib-treated CLL. Using immunoSEQ multiplex PCR, the repertoire was profiled, and TCRdb retains in-frame clones only, with some absent. This sample has about 160,000 clones, with more than 75% found just once. The sample here was PBMCs, taken after 12 months of ibrutinib treatment. The receptor source for this set is a human donor with chronic lymphocytic leukemia.

This chain uses TRBV9 with TRBJ2-4, with D possibly being TRBD1 (5 bases). Germline CDR1 is SGDLS and CDR2 is YYNGEE. Trimming took off 2 bases at V and 4 bases at J, with 13 bases between the two ends. The CDR3 is 15 residues long. CDR3 sequence (DNA): TGTGCCAGCAGCGTGGGTGGGGCCCCAAAAAACATTCAGTACTTC. Encoded protein: CASSVGGAPKNIQYF.

The chain employs TRBV21-1 and TRBJ2-5; TRBD2, the D gene given by the table, was not confirmed from the DNA. TRBV21-1 is designated a pseudogene. The CDR3 loop spans 23 amino acids. CDR3 sequence reads: CASSSLRAQGARWCGGAQETQYF. Written as DNA, the CDR3 is TGTGCCAGCAGCTCCCTGCGAGCACAGGGGGCTAGATGGTGCGGGGGGGCCCAAGAGACCCAGTACTTC.

V usage is TRBV25-1 and J usage is TRBJ2-2; D might be TRBD1 or TRBD2, each matching 5 bases. Between the trimmed V and J ends, which lost 1 base and 4 bases, there was a span of 13 bases. This CDR3 contains 16 residues. Germline values: CDR1 MGHDK, CDR2 SYGVNS. The CDR3 DNA reads TGTGCCAGCAGTGAATTGAGGGGCCAGGGCACCGGGGAGCTGTTTTTT. Translating it yields CASSELRGQGTGELFF.

The rearrangement links TRBV10-2 to TRBJ2-7; D unresolved. This CDR3 has 11 residues. Looked up from germline, CDR1 is WSHSY and CDR2 is SAAADI. V was clipped by 8 bases and J by 4 bases, with 9 bases between them. CDR3 protein: CASARAYEQYF. CDR3 DNA: TGCGCCAGCGCTAGAGCTTACGAGCAGTACTTC.

Remarks on this clone: No DNA is shown, since the ends of the CDR3 on it are uncertain; the CDR3 is the one TCRdb lists. V gene TRBV28 combines with J gene TRBJ1-2. The CDR3 is 11 residues long, ends included. Germline loops: CDR1 MDHEN, CDR2 SYDVKM. The CDR3 spells CASSTSKGYTF.

This CDR3 is CASSAAYSGIYGYTF. DNA for the CDR3: TGTGCCAGCAGCGCGGCCTACTCAGGGATCTATGGCTACACCTTC. V and J are TRBV9 and TRBJ1-2, with a weak D call TRBD1 (5 bases). This CDR3 comprises 15 residues. V lost 3 bases and J lost 4, with 16 bases in between. The germline CDR1 and CDR2 sequences are SGDLS and YYNGEE.

The chain links TRBV6-6 to TRBJ2-1, with 13 bases lining up with TRBD2. V shed 7 bases and J 8 bases; nucleotides not matched to a gene: 8. The CDR3 is 15 amino acids. From germline, CDR1 is MNHNY and CDR2 SVGAGI (reference sequence). This CDR3 reads CASKTTSGREDEQFF. In DNA, the CDR3 is TGTGCCAGCAAAACAACTAGCGGGAGGGAGGATGAGCAGTTCTTC.

This sequence joins TRBV5-1 and TRBJ2-7; possible D gene TRBD1, 5 bases. Germline values: CDR1 SGHRS, CDR2 YFSETQ. Trimming removed 2 bases from V and 2 bases from J, with 11 bases in between. The CDR3 runs to 14 residues. The CDR3, as DNA: TGCGCCAGCAGCTTTGGCAGGGTGGCCTACGAGCAGTACTTC. This gives the protein CASSFGRVAYEQYF.

V is TRBV7-2 and J is TRBJ2-5, with D possibly being TRBD2 (5 bases). V was trimmed by 6 bases and J by 5 bases, leaving 19 bases between them. CDR3 length: 15 amino acids. CDR1 and CDR2 (germline): SGHTA, FQGNSA. The CDR3 coding sequence is TGTGCCAGCAGTTCACCCCGAGGGCGCGGGGAGACCCAGTACTTC. Protein product: CASSSPRGRGETQYF.